The 11 T cell receptor beta chains below come from one sample, sequenced in a study of blood T cell repertoires in COVID-19. Sequenced by immunoSEQ multiplex PCR; TCRdb stores in-frame clones only, minus some. The table lists tens of thousands of clones, about 76% of them singletons. The sample was peripheral blood. These receptors were taken from a man in his forties or fifties with active or convalescent COVID-19.

This clone has just a few counts. The rearrangement links TRBV3-1 (or the pseudogene TRBV3-2) to TRBJ1-1; D gene uncertain. CDR3 length equals 13 residues. Per germline, CDR1 LGHDT and CDR2 YNNKEL (reference sequence). Trimming removed 1 base from V and 8 bases from J, with 11 bases in between. The DNA of the CDR3 is TGTGCCAGCAGCCAAGGACAAGGCAGAGAAGCTTTCTTT. Its protein product is CASSQGQGREAFF.

This chain uses TRBV7-2 with TRBJ2-1; 9 nucleotides match TRBD1. Germline assignment: CDR1 SGHTA and CDR2 FQGNSA. V shed 5 bases, J shed 8 bases, and the junction held 13 bases outside the gene matches. The CDR3 runs 16 residues. The CDR3 DNA follows: TGTGCCAGCAGCCCTAGGGGCCCCGGGACAGGGCATGAGCAGTTCTTC. It translates to CASSPRGPGTGHEQFF.

This chain's CDR3 is CASTEYNSPLHF. In DNA form, the CDR3 reads TGTGCCAGCACAGAATATAATTCACCCCTCCACTTT. This chain joins TRBV7-2 and TRBJ1-6, with unresolved D. Germline V gene lookup returns CDR1 SGHTA and CDR2 FQGNSA. This CDR3 region has 12 residues. V was cut by 7 bases and J by 4 bases, with 5 bases left in between.

This sequence joins TRBV11-3 and TRBJ2-3; possible D gene TRBD2, 6 bases. Germline V gene data show CDR1 as SGHNT and CDR2 as YENEEA. V was trimmed by 2 bases and J by 4 bases, leaving 16 bases between them. This CDR3 is 16 amino acids long. DNA for the CDR3: TGTGCCAGCAGCTTAAGGTCACGGGAGCTCCCAGATACGCAGTATTTT. Amino acid sequence: CASSLRSRELPDTQYF.

V gene TRBV5-6 combines with J gene TRBJ2-3; 8 bases map to TRBD1. V shed 4 bases, J shed 2 bases, and the junction held 6 bases outside the gene matches. Germline loops: CDR1 SGHDT, CDR2 YYEEEE. The CDR3 extends over 15 amino acids. Written as DNA, the CDR3 is TGTGCCAGCAGCGAGGACAGGGCCGTCACAGATACGCAGTATTTT. Protein sequence: CASSEDRAVTDTQYF.

The chain joins TRBV27 to TRBJ1-2; D remains ambiguous. Trimming pared 2 bases from V and 6 bases from J, leaving 10 bases between. Germline values: CDR1 MNHEY, CDR2 SMNVEV (reference sequence). CDR3 length equals 13 residues. In DNA form, the CDR3 reads TGTGCCAGCAGTTTAGTCGGGTATGATGGCTACACCTTC. Its protein product is CASSLVGYDGYTF.

V gene TRBV27 combines with J gene TRBJ1-2, with TRBD1 identical over 7 bases. The V gene's germline CDR1 is MNHEY and CDR2 SMNVEV (reference sequence). CDR3 length: 14 amino acids. J gave up 5 bases and V 6 bases, and 9 bases lay outside the gene matches. The CDR3 spells CASRRRDSGYGYTF. CDR3 nucleotides: TGTGCCAGCAGACGGCGGGACAGTGGTTATGGCTACACCTTC.

The chain employs TRBV3-1 (or the pseudogene TRBV3-2) and TRBJ2-7; 10 bases align to TRBD1. The CDR3 loop spans 14 amino acids. Germline V CDR1 and CDR2: LGHDT, YNNKEL (reference sequence). V shed 5 bases, J shed 4 bases, and the junction held 5 bases outside the gene matches. DNA for the CDR3: TGTGCCAGCAGCAAATGGGACAGGGGATACGAGCAGTACTTC. Protein: CASSKWDRGYEQYF.

This chain links TRBV5-1 with TRBJ2-7; TRBD2 aligns across 7 bases. The CDR3 spans 14 residues. Unmatched junction bases numbered 9, after V lost 5 bases and J lost 4 bases. Germline CDR1 is SGHRS and CDR2 is YFSETQ. CDR3 coding DNA: TGCGCCAGCAGAACGGGGGGAGCACCTTACGAGCAGTACTTC. Translated: CASRTGGAPYEQYF.

The chain combines TRBV19 with TRBJ1-2; 8 bases line up with TRBD1. This CDR3 is 16 amino acids long. Trimming removed 6 bases from V and 2 bases from J; junction bases left unmatched: 11. Germline CDR1 LNHDA, CDR2 SQIVND (reference sequence). CDR3 nucleotides: TGTGCCAGTAGGAGCCAGATACAGGGGGTGAACTATGGCTACACCTTC. Its protein product is CASRSQIQGVNYGYTF.

This CDR3 is CASSYSLGQTPYF. DNA of the CDR3: TGTGCCAGCAGTTACTCCCTGGGACAGACCCCTTACTTC. J is TRBJ2-7 and V is TRBV6-6, with 7 bases matching TRBD1. Trimming took 0 bases from V and 13 from J; bases not matched to a gene: 9. The length of the CDR3 is 13 residues. Germline-derived CDR1 and CDR2 are MNHNY and SVGAGI (reference sequence).